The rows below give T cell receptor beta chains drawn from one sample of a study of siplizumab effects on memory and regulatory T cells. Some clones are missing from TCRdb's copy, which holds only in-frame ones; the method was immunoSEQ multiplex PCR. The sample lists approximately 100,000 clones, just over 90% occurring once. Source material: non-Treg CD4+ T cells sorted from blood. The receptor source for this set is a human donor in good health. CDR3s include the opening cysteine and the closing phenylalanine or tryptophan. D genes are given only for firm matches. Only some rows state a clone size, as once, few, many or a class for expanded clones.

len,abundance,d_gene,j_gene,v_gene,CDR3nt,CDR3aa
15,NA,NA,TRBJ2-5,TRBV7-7,TGTGCCAGCAGCCCCATTCGGACAGACGCAGAGACCCAGTACTTC,CASSPIRTDAETQYF
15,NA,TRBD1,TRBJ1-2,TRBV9,TGTGCCAGCAGCCTAGGGGACAGGGTATGGTATGGCTACACCTTC,CASSLGDRVWYGYTF
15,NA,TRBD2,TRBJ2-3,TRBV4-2,TGTGCCAGCAGCAGGTCTAGCGGGGGGGCAGATACGCAGTATTTT,CASSRSSGGADTQYF
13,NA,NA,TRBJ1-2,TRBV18,TGTGCCAGCTCATCACTATCAGGGTACGGCTACACCTTC,CASSSLSGYGYTF
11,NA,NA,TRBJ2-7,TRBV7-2,TGTGCCAGCAGCGCCTCGTACGAGCAGTACTTC,CASSASYEQYF
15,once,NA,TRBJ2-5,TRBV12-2,TGTGCAAGTCGCTCAACAGCGGGGGGCCCAGAGACCCAGTACTTC,CASRSTAGGPETQYF
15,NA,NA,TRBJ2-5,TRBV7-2,TGTGCCAGCAGCTTAGCTTTGGGATTCCAAGAGACCCAGTACTTC,CASSLALGFQETQYF
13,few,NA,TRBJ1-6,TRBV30,TGTGCCTGGGGAGGGGGGACAAATTCACCCCTCCACTTT,CAWGGGTNSPLHF
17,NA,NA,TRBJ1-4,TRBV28,TGTGCCAGCAGCCCCGGGGGTAGCCAGGGCCGCGTTGAAAAACTGTTTTTT,CASSPGGSQGRVEKLFF
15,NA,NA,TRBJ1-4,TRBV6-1,TGTGCCAGCATTGGGAGGACAGTCGGAGGCGAAAAACTGTTTTTT,CASIGRTVGGEKLFF
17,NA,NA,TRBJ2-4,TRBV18,TGTGCCAGCTCACTCTTCGGTCAGGCCGCCCCAAAAAACATTCAGTACTTC,CASSLFGQAAPKNIQYF
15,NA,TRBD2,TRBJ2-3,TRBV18,TGTGCCAGCTCACCACCTAGCGGGGGGCCAGGTGCGCAGTATTTT,CASSPPSGGPGAQYF
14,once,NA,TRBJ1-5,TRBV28,TGTGCCAGCAGCTCTGACAGGTTTACTCAGCCCCAGCATTTT,CASSSDRFTQPQHF
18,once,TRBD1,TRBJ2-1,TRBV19,TGTGCCAGTCACGAGGGGACAGGGTCGCCAGGATACGGGATTGTGCAGTTCTTC,CASHEGTGSPGYGIVQFF
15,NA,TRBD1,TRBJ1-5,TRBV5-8,TGTGCCAGCAGCCCAATAGGGACAGGGGGTCAGCCCCAGCATTTT,CASSPIGTGGQPQHF
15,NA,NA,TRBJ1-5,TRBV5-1,TGCGCCAGCAGCTTGGTAGAGGGTTTTAGTCAGCCCCAGCATTTT,CASSLVEGFSQPQHF
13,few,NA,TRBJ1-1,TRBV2,TGTGCCAGCAGTGTGATAGTGAACACTGAAGCTTTCTTT,CASSVIVNTEAFF
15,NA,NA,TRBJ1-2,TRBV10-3,TGTGCCATCAGTGAGTCAATCGTCAGGGGCTATGGCTACACCTTC,CAISESIVRGYGYTF
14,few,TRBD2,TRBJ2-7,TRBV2,TGTGCCAGCAGCCGAGCGGGGGAGAGCTACGAGCAGTACTTC,CASSRAGESYEQYF
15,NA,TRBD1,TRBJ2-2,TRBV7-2,TGTGCCAGCAGCTTCCGGGACAGGGTCACCGGGGAGCTGTTTTTT,CASSFRDRVTGELFF
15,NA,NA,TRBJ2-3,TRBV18,TGTGCCAGCTCACCAGTGGGGCCCGACACAGATACGCAGTATTTT,CASSPVGPDTDTQYF
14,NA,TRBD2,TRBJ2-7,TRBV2,TGTGCCAGCAGTCTAGCGGGGGGGCCCGGCGAGCAGTACTTC,CASSLAGGPGEQYF
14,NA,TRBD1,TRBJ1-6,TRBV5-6,TGTGCCAGCAGCTTGTCGACAGGGAACTCACCCCTCCACTTT,CASSLSTGNSPLHF
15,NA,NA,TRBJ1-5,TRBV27,TGTGCCAGCCGTCTAGCCGGGGGAGGCAATCAGCCCCAGCATTTT,CASRLAGGGNQPQHF
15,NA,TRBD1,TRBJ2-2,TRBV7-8,TGTGCCAGCAGCAGGACAGGGGTGAACACCGGGGAGCTGTTTTTT,CASSRTGVNTGELFF
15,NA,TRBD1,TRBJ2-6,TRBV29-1,TGCAGCGTTGAGGGGCAGGGGGCTGGGGCCAACGTCCTGACTTTC,CSVEGQGAGANVLTF
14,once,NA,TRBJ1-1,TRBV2,TGTGCCAGCAGTGTCCGGAGTTTATACACTGAAGCTTTCTTT,CASSVRSLYTEAFF
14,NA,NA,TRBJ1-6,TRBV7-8,TGTGCCAGCAGCTTAGGCCTTTCGGGGTCACCCCTCCACTTT,CASSLGLSGSPLHF
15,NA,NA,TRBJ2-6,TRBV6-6,TGTGCCAGCAGAGTCGACTCTTCTGGGGCCAACGTCCTGACTTTC,CASRVDSSGANVLTF
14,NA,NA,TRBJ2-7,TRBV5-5,TGTGCCAGCAGCTTAACACCGCTACCCTACGAGCAGTACTTC,CASSLTPLPYEQYF
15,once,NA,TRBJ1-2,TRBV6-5,TGTGCCAGCAGCCGGGTCTCGGCGACAGGCGGTGGCTACACCTTC,CASSRVSATGGGYTF
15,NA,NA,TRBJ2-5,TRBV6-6,TGTGCCAGCAGTTACTCCTCGGCAGGGCAAGAGACCCAGTACTTC,CASSYSSAGQETQYF
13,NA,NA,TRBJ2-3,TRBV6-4,TGTGCCAGCTCCGCCCTCGAGGGAGATACGCAGTATTTT,CASSALEGDTQYF
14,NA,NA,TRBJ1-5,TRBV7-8,TGTGCCAGCAGCCACCAGGGTAATTATCAGCCCCAGCATTTT,CASSHQGNYQPQHF
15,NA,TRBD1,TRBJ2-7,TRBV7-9,TGTGCCAGCAGCTCAGCCGGGACAGGGTATAACGAGCAGTACTTC,CASSSAGTGYNEQYF
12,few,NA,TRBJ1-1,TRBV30,TGTGCCTGGAGTGTACAGTCCACTGAAGCTTTCTTT,CAWSVQSTEAFF
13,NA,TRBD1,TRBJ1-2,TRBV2,TGTGCCAGCATCGGACAGGGCCGGAATGGCTACACCTTC,CASIGQGRNGYTF
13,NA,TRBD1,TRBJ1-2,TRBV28,TGTGCCAGCAAGGACAGGGGGTGGTTGGGCTACACCTTC,CASKDRGWLGYTF
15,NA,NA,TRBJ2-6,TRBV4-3,TGCGCCAGCAGCCAAGAGTACTCTGGGGCCAACGTCCTGACTTTC,CASSQEYSGANVLTF
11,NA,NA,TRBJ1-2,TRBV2,TGTGCCAGCAGGGCAGAAGGAGGCTACACCTTC,CASRAEGGYTF
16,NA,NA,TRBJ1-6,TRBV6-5,TGTGCCAGCAGTTACGGGATCCGGGCCCGCTCAGGGCCCCTCCACTTT,CASSYGIRARSGPLHF
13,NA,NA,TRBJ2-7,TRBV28,TGTGCCACCGGCAGGGGATTTTGGTACGAGCAGTACTTC,CATGRGFWYEQYF
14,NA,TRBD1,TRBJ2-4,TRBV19,TGTGCCAGTAGTAGAGGACAGGGTATAAACATTCAGTACTTC,CASSRGQGINIQYF
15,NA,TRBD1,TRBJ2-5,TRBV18,TGTGCCAGCTCACCTCGACAGGGGTGGTTGGAGACCCAGTACTTC,CASSPRQGWLETQYF
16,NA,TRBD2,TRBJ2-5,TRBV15,TGTGCCACCAGCAGAGGCCGGGGCGGGGGGGCGGAGACCCAGTACTTC,CATSRGRGGGAETQYF
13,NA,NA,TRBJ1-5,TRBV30,TGTGCCTGGTCCGGGATCAGCAATCAGCCCCAGCATTTT,CAWSGISNQPQHF
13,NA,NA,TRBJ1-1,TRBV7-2,TGTGCCAGCAGCTTAATGGGGGATACTGAAGCTTTCTTT,CASSLMGDTEAFF
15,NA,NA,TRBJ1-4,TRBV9,TGTGCCAGCACCGCAAGGGAGGGTGCCAATGAAAAACTGTTTTTT,CASTAREGANEKLFF
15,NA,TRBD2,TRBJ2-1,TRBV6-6,TGTGCCAGCAGTTACACGCTAGCGGCCTACAATGAGCAGTTCTTC,CASSYTLAAYNEQFF
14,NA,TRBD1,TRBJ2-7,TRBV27,TGTGCCAGCAGTTTTAAGGGGGCGGGCTACGAGCAGTACTTC,CASSFKGAGYEQYF
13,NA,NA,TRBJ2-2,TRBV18,TGTGCCAGCTCACCACGGGGATCCGGGGAGCTGTTTTTT,CASSPRGSGELFF
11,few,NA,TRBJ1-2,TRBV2,TGTGTCCTTAGTTCGGGGAATGGCTACACCTTC,CVLSSGNGYTF
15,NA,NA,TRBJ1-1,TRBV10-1,TGCGCCAGCAGTGAATCAGTGCAATTGAACACTGAAGCTTTCTTT,CASSESVQLNTEAFF
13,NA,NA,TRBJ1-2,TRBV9,TGTGCCAGCAGCTGGACGGCTCGTGGGGGCTACACCTTC,CASSWTARGGYTF
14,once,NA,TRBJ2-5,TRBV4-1,TGCGCCAGCAGCCAAGAACTAGCTTTAGAGACCCAGTACTTC,CASSQELALETQYF
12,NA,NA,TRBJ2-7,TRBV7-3,TGTGCCAGCAGCTCCCCCGGGGGTGAGCAGTACTTC,CASSSPGGEQYF